This TCR beta chain stems from a study of CXCR3-negative and CXCR3-positive naive CD8 T cells. Study-level findings and limits: Hydrophobicity of TRB CDR3s was greater in CXCR3-positive naive cells than in CXCR3-negative naive cells. CXCR3 levels fell partly with cryopreservation; most assays relied on fresh PBMCs.

Worth noting for this clonotype: Its antigen remains unidentified.

CDR3 length: 12 residues. CDR1 is SGHAT, CDR2 FQNNGV, per germline. 5' RACE with UMI labels generated the TRB cDNA libraries. Each CDR3 protein gets one entry in TCRdb, which reprocessed the 5' RACE reads and gives no DNA. The sample table includes 50,000 to 65,000 distinct CDR3 sequences. The J gene is TRBJ2-2, the V gene TRBV11-2; checking the TCRdb D call of TRBD1 is not possible without DNA. The sequence was obtained from a human donor in good health. Some clones in this sample may be carry-over from other donors' samples. Material for sequencing was naive CXCR3+ CD8+ T cells from blood. Subset given: CD45RO-CCR7+CD27+CD95- naive CD8+ T cells expressing CXCR3 (TNR3+). This chain's CDR3 is CASSYRAGELFF.